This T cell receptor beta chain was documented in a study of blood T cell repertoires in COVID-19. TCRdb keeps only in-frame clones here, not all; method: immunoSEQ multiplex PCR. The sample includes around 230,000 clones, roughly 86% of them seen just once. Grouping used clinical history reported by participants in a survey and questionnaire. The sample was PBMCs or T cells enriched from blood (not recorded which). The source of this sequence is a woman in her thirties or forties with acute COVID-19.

This CDR3 reads CASSHGTRDTDTQYF. The CDR3 DNA is TGTGCCAGCAGTCACGGGACTAGAGACACAGATACGCAGTATTTT. This rearrangement joins TRBV6-2 or TRBV6-3 to TRBJ2-3, with TRBD2 matching over 8 bases. The CDR3 loop spans 15 amino acids. Germline-derived CDR1 and CDR2 are MNHEY and SVGEGT. V lost 5 bases and J lost 2; bases outside the gene matches: 6.